Included here is one T cell receptor beta chain sequence, with context. The target of this receptor is not known. Nothing much larger sits one base from this clone, and base qualities are not available. This record belongs to a study of blood T cell repertoires in COVID-19 (dated by TCRdb to about 2020). At the level of the whole study: Samples covering the acute and convalescent phases of COVID-19 were provided by collaborators in the United States, Italy and Spain. The prospective study material was composed of cDNA or gDNA derived from T cells, B-cell-depleted T cells, or PBMCs. The repertoires were made available in a free public database intended to serve as a resource for research on the immune response to SARS-CoV-2. Where available, HLA class I and class II types were obtained from metadata supplied by the sample provider rather than from assay-based typing. A de-identified subject ID, COVID-19 status, age in years and sex were almost always included in the sample metadata. Samples were obtained from the ongoing ImmuneRACE study (first 160 participants) and from about 1,300 subjects provided by 6 global collaborators. Deeply sampled blood TCRbeta repertoires from subjects exposed to, actively infected with, or recovered from COVID-19 were included in the dataset. Overall study outcomes, separate from this receptor: The quantity of clinical and demographic metadata differed by source and by participant and was supplied without curation.

TCRbeta CDR3 regions were amplified from genomic DNA using the immunoSEQ Assay, a bias-controlled multiplex PCR. Concerning the study's data processing: The number of nucleated cells in each sample was estimated from the amplification of reference gene primers within the assay. Sequence reads were collapsed and filtered to measure the absolute abundance of every unique TCRbeta CDR3 rearrangement. Productive Simpson clonality was computed per sample as the square root of Simpson's diversity index over productive rearrangements. What TCRdb holds here is the immuneACCESS table cut down to in-frame rearrangements. Part of the clones is not present; checked against another copy, under half of the missing clones reflect an unresolved V gene, and the others are unexplained. V, J and clone size reflect that table, while D and trimming were determined from the DNA. This sample lists 200,000 or so clones; around 90% were detected once. The ten largest make up roughly 10% of the sample.

From V the trimming removes 7 bases and from J it removes 8 bases, while the gene matches leave 10 bases of the junction unaccounted for. CDR1 and CDR2, looked up from the germline V gene, are SGDLS and YYNGEE. The CDR3 holds 15 amino acids from the cysteine to the phenylalanine. The DNA shown is the 45-base CDR3, in frame from base 1. Enrolling through a virtual design, the prospective study's participants ranged in age from roughly 18 to 95 years and lived across some 23 United States geographic areas. To assign participants to cohorts, the prospective study relied on clinical history that participants themselves reported in a screening survey and a study questionnaire. Recovered participants in ImmuneRACE Cohort 3 were defined by two consecutive negative NP/OP PCR tests, clearance by a healthcare professional, or resolution of symptoms. In the prospective study, mobile phlebotomists collected whole blood, serum and a nasopharyngeal or oropharyngeal swab from each participant. Participants in the prospective study had the option to provide additional blood draws and questionnaires over an approximately 2-month period. Blood samples from the prospective study were shipped frozen or at room temperature prior to DNA extraction.

Rearrangement joined TRBV9 to TRBJ2-1, with 12 bases matching TRBD2. The clonotype comes from a man aged 30-40 years who had recovered from COVID-19. Input material: PBMCs or T cells enriched from blood (not recorded which). The CDR3 protein sequence reads: CASDATSGRMDEQFF. The DNA sequence reads TGTGCCAGCGACGCGACTAGCGGGAGAATGGATGAGCAGTTCTTC.